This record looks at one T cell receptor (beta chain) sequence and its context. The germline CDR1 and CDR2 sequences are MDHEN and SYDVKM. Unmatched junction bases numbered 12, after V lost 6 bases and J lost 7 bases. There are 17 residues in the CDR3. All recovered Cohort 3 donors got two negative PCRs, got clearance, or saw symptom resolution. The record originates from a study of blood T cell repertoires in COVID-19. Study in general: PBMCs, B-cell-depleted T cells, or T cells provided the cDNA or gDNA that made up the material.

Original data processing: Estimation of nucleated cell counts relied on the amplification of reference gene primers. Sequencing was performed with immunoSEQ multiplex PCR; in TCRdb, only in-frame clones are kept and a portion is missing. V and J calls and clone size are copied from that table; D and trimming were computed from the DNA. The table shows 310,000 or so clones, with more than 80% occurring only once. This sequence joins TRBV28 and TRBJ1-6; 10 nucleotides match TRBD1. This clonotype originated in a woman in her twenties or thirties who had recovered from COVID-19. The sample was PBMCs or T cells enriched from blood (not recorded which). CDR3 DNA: TGTGCCAGCAGCACTCCGGGACAGGGGCCGAAGAATTCACCCCTCCACTTT. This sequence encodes CASSTPGQGPKNSPLHF.